This T cell receptor (beta chain) was retrieved from a study of blood T cells in healthy people across ages. Study details: About one barcoded beta molecule was captured per two T cells (by template switching).

On this clonotype: Antigen specificity is unknown.

Study-level results: Estimated diversity, derived from one million T cells, was regarded as an underestimate. Long-lived and aged donors differed, with more naive CD4+ cells and higher diversity in the long-lived.

Together with a sample-barcoded 5' primer, a J-beta primer mix was included in a second PCR lasting about 7 to 11 cycles. TCRdb independently ran MiXCR on the 5' RACE reads; one entry per CDR3 protein. In the table there are about 1,600,000 distinct CDR3 sequences, about 40% of which are singletons. Germline V CDR1 and CDR2: MNHNY, SVGAGI (reference sequence). The V gene lost 2 bases and the J gene lost 1 base, with 15 bases spanning the gap. This CDR3 spans 16 amino acids. Drawing of peripheral blood yielded ten milliliters from each donor. The sequence came from a woman aged 18-29 years in good health. The chain is built from TRBV6-6 and TRBJ2-7; no clear D gene. Material: blood. The CDR3 coding sequence is TGTGCCAGCAGTTACACCCGAGCACTGTCTTCCTACGAGCAGTACTTC. Translated: CASSYTRALSSYEQYF.